This TCR beta chain was sequenced in a study of PD-L1 blockade in urothelial cancer. This clone appeared once. Assay: immunoSEQ multiplex PCR; the TCRdb copy retains only in-frame clones and omits some. The sample includes 23,000 or so clones, roughly 84% seen only once; the top ten take 1.6%. Time point indicated: peripheral blood 6 weeks after treatment start. Germline lookup yields CDR1 MGHRA and CDR2 YSYEKL. The CDR3 extends over 17 amino acids. Trimming took 0 bases from V and 10 from J; bases not matched to a gene: 10. Sequencing used PBMCs, obtained around atezolizumab (anti-PD-L1) treatment. The clonotype was recovered from a man in his sixties or seventies with urothelial cancer. The chain combines TRBV4-1 with TRBJ2-1, with 12 bases aligning to TRBD2. The CDR3 sequence is CASSQDGASGRAREQFF. The CDR3 region has the DNA TGCGCCAGCAGCCAAGATGGGGCTAGCGGGAGGGCTAGGGAGCAGTTCTTC.